Reported below is one TCR beta chain. Its antigen is currently unknown. The sample originates from a study of T-cell memory formation after mild COVID-19. Study-wide results and limits: Pre-infection memory held some responding clones, suggesting pre-existing cross-reactive T cells responded.

TCRdb re-derived calls from the 5' RACE reads in MiXCR, one entry per CDR3 protein. The data show 110,000 or so distinct CDR3 sequences, with 22% seen just once and approximately 40% held by the top ten. Per the germline V gene, CDR1 is MGHRA and CDR2 is YSYEKL. With V trimmed by 0 bases and J by 2 bases, 7 bases remained unmatched. The CDR3 spans 18 residues. The sample consisted of PBMCs or a T cell subset sorted from them (not recorded which). The source of this sequence is a young man who had mild COVID-19 (a few samples of this study predate the infection). Cell type and time point are not known. The chain recombines TRBV4-1 with TRBJ2-2; 9 bases are shared with TRBD2. The CDR3 reads CASSQEVPSGANTGELFF. The DNA of the CDR3 is TGCGCCAGCAGCCAAGAGGTACCTAGCGGGGCCAACACCGGGGAGCTGTTTTTT.